This T cell receptor beta chain is from a study of blood T cell repertoires in COVID-19 (dated by TCRdb to about 2020). About the investigation overall: The collaborator samples originated in the United States, Italy and Spain and spanned the acute and convalescent phases of COVID-19. The sample metadata nearly always contained a de-identified subject ID, COVID-19 status, age in years and sex. Subjects who had been exposed to COVID-19, were actively infected with it, or had recovered from it provided the deeply sampled blood TCRbeta repertoires that made up the dataset. Where available, HLA class I and class II types were obtained from metadata supplied by the sample provider rather than from assay-based typing. The samples were drawn from the first 160 participants of the ongoing ImmuneRACE study and from 1,254 subjects provided by 6 global collaborators. The material from the prospective study consisted of cDNA or gDNA derived from T cells, B-cell-depleted T cells, or PBMCs. A freely available public database, intended as a resource for researchers studying the immune response to SARS-CoV-2, is where the repertoires were released.

As regards this clone: Its binding antigen is unknown. The sample holds no much larger clone one base away, and base qualities are not on file.

Reading from cysteine to phenylalanine, the CDR3 counts 15 amino acids. Just the 45-base CDR3 DNA is kept, in frame starting at base 1. V trim: 2 bases; J trim: 7 bases; unmatched bases: 9. Per the germline V gene, SGHTA is the CDR1 and FQGNSA is the CDR2. TCRbeta CDR3 regions were amplified from genomic DNA using the immunoSEQ Assay, a bias-controlled multiplex PCR. In the source study's methods: Nucleated cell counts per sample were estimated from amplification of reference gene primers within the assay. To quantify the absolute abundance of each unique TCRbeta CDR3 rearrangement, sequence reads were collapsed and filtered. For each sample, productive Simpson clonality was calculated by taking the square root of Simpson's diversity index across productive rearrangements. TCRdb stores this immuneACCESS table with in-frame sequences only. Part of the clones is absent; in the studies checked, under half of the shortfall reflects unresolved V genes, and no reason is known for the rest. The V and J calls and clone size were taken over from that table, and D and trimming were inferred from the DNA. A total of about 170,000 clones appear in this sample, around 85% of them only once. The biggest ten clones account for approximately 7.6% of the sample.

General study outcomes and caveats: Clinical and demographic metadata were provided uncurated, with the amount varying by source and participant.

One collaborating source in Seattle enrolled patients while the patients were actively infected and followed the patients over time throughout the course of disease. Whole blood was collected in K2EDTA tubes by collaborating institutions according to the institutions' own protocols. For TCRbeta analysis, collaborators shipped samples as frozen whole blood, isolated PBMCs, or DNA extracted from either of those sample types. This receptor was taken from a woman older than 75 with COVID-19, enrolled during active disease. The chain links TRBV7-2 with TRBJ1-1; 8 of the junction bases match TRBD1. Sequencing was done on a sample of peripheral blood. Read as DNA, the sequence is TGTGCCAGCAGCTTAACGACAGGGGAAGGGGGTGAAGCTTTCTTT. Translation gives CASSLTTGEGGEAFF.